A selection of T cell receptor beta chains follows, all from one sample in a study of early T cells in non-severe SARS-CoV-2 infection. TCRdb analysed the 5' RACE reads with MiXCR anew, one entry per CDR3 protein. The sample holds some 49,000 distinct CDR3 sequences, roughly 12% seen once. Input material: whole blood. The receptors were gathered from an adult who was a healthcare worker with PCR-confirmed SARS-CoV-2 infection or an uninfected control (not recorded which). CDR3s include the opening cysteine and the closing phenylalanine or tryptophan. The D gene is left open where the match is weak. Some rows mark clone size as missing; the rest say once, few, many or name a class of expanded clone.

D	J	size	V	CDR3	DNA
NA	TRBJ2-5	many	TRBV20-1	CSARIRQVLGETQYF	TGCAGTGCTAGAATCCGACAGGTTCTGGGGGAGACCCAGTACTTC
TRBD1	TRBJ2-2	many	TRBV29-1	CSVGVGDSYTGELFF	TGCAGCGTTGGGGTTGGGGACAGTTACACCGGGGAGCTGTTTTTT
NA	TRBJ1-3	few	TRBV7-9	CASSMWTGNTIYF	TGTGCCAGCAGCATGTGGACGGGAAACACCATATATTTT
NA	TRBJ1-4	many	TRBV19	CASSLEGGTNEKLFF	TGTGCCAGTTCCCTTGAGGGGGGAACTAATGAAAAACTGTTTTTT
NA	TRBJ1-3	many	TRBV25-1	CASSGYSLSGNTIYF	TGTGCCAGCAGTGGATATAGTCTCTCTGGAAACACCATATATTTT
TRBD1	TRBJ2-1	many	TRBV24-1	CATSDSGTGTYNEQFF	TGTGCCACCAGTGATTCCGGGACAGGGACCTACAATGAGCAGTTCTTC
TRBD1	TRBJ1-6	few	TRBV6-5	CASSRQGSYNSPLHF	TGTGCCAGCAGTAGACAGGGATCATATAATTCACCCCTCCACTTT
TRBD2	TRBJ2-3	many	TRBV7-2	CASRVAGGPDTQYF	TGTGCCAGCAGAGTAGCGGGAGGGCCAGATACGCAGTATTTT
TRBD1	TRBJ2-5	many	TRBV7-8	CASSLSVTGGIETQYF	TGTGCCAGCAGCTTATCCGTGACAGGGGGAATCGAGACCCAGTACTTC
NA	TRBJ1-3	many	TRBV7-7	CASSSQPLGGNTIYF	TGTGCTAGCAGCTCCCAACCCTTAGGGGGAAACACCATATATTTT
NA	TRBJ1-5	many	TRBV6-2/TRBV6-3	CASGHQPQHF	TGTGCCAGCGGCCATCAGCCCCAGCATTTT
NA	TRBJ2-3	NA	TRBV28	CASSLYNTDTQYF	TGTGCCAGCAGTTTGTACAACACAGATACGCAGTATTTT
NA	TRBJ1-4	many	TRBV20-1	CSALIPGREKLFF	TGCAGTGCCTTGATCCCGGGACGGGAAAAACTGTTTTTT
NA	TRBJ2-3	NA	TRBV29-1	CSATDSSSTDTQYF	TGCAGCGCCACCGACAGCTCAAGCACAGATACGCAGTATTTT
NA	TRBJ1-6	NA	TRBV20-1	CSASSVSSYNPPLHF	TGCAGTGCTAGTAGTGTAAGCTCCTATAATCCACCCCTCCACTTT
NA	TRBJ2-2	many	TRBV20-1	CSAQRAGELFF	TGCAGTGCCCAACGAGCCGGGGAGCTGTTTTTT
TRBD1	TRBJ2-1	NA	TRBV5-1	CASSPGTGSNEQFF	TGCGCCAGCAGCCCCGGGACAGGGAGCAATGAGCAGTTCTTC
TRBD2	TRBJ2-1	many	TRBV7-3	CASSSGLADYNEQFF	TGTGCCAGCAGTTCGGGACTAGCGGATTACAATGAGCAGTTCTTC
NA	TRBJ1-1	NA	TRBV2	CASSGDTEAFF	TGTGCCAGCAGTGGGGACACTGAAGCTTTCTTT
TRBD2	TRBJ2-7	NA	TRBV5-1	CASSLSGLSDEQYF	TGCGCCAGCAGCTTATCGGGACTATCGGACGAGCAGTACTTC
TRBD1	TRBJ1-5	many	TRBV2	CASRGDRESQPQHF	TGTGCCAGCAGGGGGGACAGGGAGAGTCAGCCCCAGCATTTT
NA	TRBJ2-2	NA	TRBV11-3	CASSPRRTANTGELFF	TGTGCCAGCAGCCCGAGACGGACAGCTAACACCGGGGAGCTGTTTTTT
NA	TRBJ2-2	NA	TRBV7-6	CASSLVNQNTGELFF	TGTGCCAGCAGCTTAGTAAATCAGAACACCGGGGAGCTGTTTTTT
NA	TRBJ2-7	NA	TRBV21-1	CASSNGPRYEQYF	TGTGCCAGCAGCAATGGCCCACGGTATGAGCAGTACTTC
TRBD2	TRBJ2-1	many	TRBV4-1	CASSQAVQASGGSYNEQFF	TGCGCCAGCAGCCAAGCTGTGCAGGCTAGCGGGGGGTCCTACAATGAGCAGTTCTTC
NA	TRBJ1-2	many	TRBV12-3/TRBV12-4	CASSLQNYGYTF	TGTGCCAGCAGTTTACAAAACTATGGCTACACCTTC
TRBD1	TRBJ2-6	many	TRBV19	CASSKGTAGANVLTF	TGTGCCAGTAGTAAGGGGACAGCTGGGGCCAACGTCCTGACTTTC
TRBD1	TRBJ2-3	few	TRBV19	CASSPDRGWTDTQYF	TGTGCCAGTAGTCCGGACAGGGGGTGGACAGATACGCAGTATTTT
TRBD1	TRBJ1-5	many	TRBV18	CASSGLQGGLQPQHF	TGTGCCAGCTCCGGCCTTCAGGGGGGGCTTCAGCCCCAGCATTTT
NA	TRBJ1-4	many	TRBV3-1	CASSLSTTGRLNEKLFF	TGTGCCAGCAGCTTGTCAACCACGGGACGTCTAAATGAAAAACTGTTTTTT
NA	TRBJ1-3	many	TRBV29-1	CSVLLPGNTIYF	TGCAGCGTCCTATTACCTGGAAACACCATATATTTT
NA	TRBJ2-1	NA	TRBV29-1	CSVEAPRFYNEQFF	TGCAGCGTCGAGGCGCCTCGTTTTTACAATGAGCAGTTCTTC
NA	TRBJ2-1	many	TRBV6-2/TRBV6-3	CASRSQGRLFF	TGTGCCAGCAGATCCCAGGGGAGGCTGTTCTTC
TRBD2	TRBJ2-3	NA	TRBV7-2	CASSLSAGGRGSDTQYF	TGTGCCAGCAGCCTATCAGCTGGCGGGAGGGGGTCAGATACGCAGTATTTT
NA	TRBJ1-1	many	TRBV29-1	CSVASVAGELNTEAFF	TGCAGCGTTGCTAGTGTGGCAGGGGAATTGAACACTGAAGCTTTCTTT
NA	TRBJ2-7	few	TRBV5-5	CASSLGRSYEQYF	TGTGCCAGCAGCTTAGGCAGATCCTACGAGCAGTACTTC
TRBD1	TRBJ2-1	NA	TRBV7-2	CASSSRRGQGKNEQFF	TGTGCCAGCAGCTCAAGGCGGGGACAGGGGAAAAATGAGCAGTTCTTC
TRBD1	TRBJ1-4	many	TRBV20-1	CSARDIQGDEKLFF	TGCAGTGCTAGAGATATTCAGGGGGATGAAAAACTGTTTTTT
NA	TRBJ2-7	few	TRBV29-1	CSALSGYNEQYF	TGCAGCGCCCTATCCGGGTACAACGAGCAGTACTTC
NA	TRBJ2-5	many	TRBV6-5	CASSYGTRRETQYF	TGTGCCAGCAGTTACGGGACCAGGCGTGAAACCCAGTACTTC
NA	TRBJ2-7	many	TRBV7-8	CASSFGGGLYEQYF	TGTGCCAGCAGCTTTGGAGGGGGGCTCTACGAGCAGTACTTC
NA	TRBJ2-3	few	TRBV27	CASSFSGPDTQYF	TGTGCCAGCAGTTTCTCTGGGCCAGATACGCAGTATTTT
NA	TRBJ2-2	NA	TRBV4-1	CASSQDKRSGFWELFF	TGCGCCAGCAGCCAAGATAAGCGCTCAGGGTTCTGGGAGCTGTTTTTT
NA	TRBJ2-1	NA	TRBV5-6	CASSWQQVDVVF	TGTGCCAGCAGCTGGCAACAGGTTGATGTAGTCTTC
TRBD2	TRBJ2-5	few	TRBV29-1	CSVKRGAAETQYF	TGCAGCGTGAAGCGGGGGGCCGCGGAGACCCAGTACTTC
NA	TRBJ1-1	NA	TRBV15	CATSKARTNTEAFF	TGTGCCACCAGCAAGGCCCGGACCAACACTGAAGCTTTCTTT
NA	TRBJ2-3	few	TRBV7-2	CASSLETYTDTQYF	TGTGCCAGCAGCTTGGAAACCTACACAGATACGCAGTATTTT
TRBD1	TRBJ2-1	many	TRBV7-2	CASSRQGANSYNEQFF	TGTGCCAGCAGTCGACAGGGGGCGAACTCCTACAATGAGCAGTTCTTC
TRBD1	TRBJ1-2	many	TRBV6-2/TRBV6-3	CASSPGTGLYTF	TGTGCCAGCAGTCCCGGGACAGGCCTCTACACCTTC
TRBD1	TRBJ2-2	few	TRBV20-1	CSAPPRIGQGAYTGELFF	TGCAGTGCCCCCCCTAGAATAGGCCAGGGGGCGTACACCGGGGAGCTGTTTTTT
NA	TRBJ2-7	NA	TRBV29-1	CSVLTGLTYEQYF	TGCAGCGTTCTGACAGGACTTACCTACGAGCAGTACTTC
NA	TRBJ2-7	NA	TRBV28	CASSIPGFEQYF	TGTGCCAGCAGTATCCCGGGGTTCGAGCAGTACTTC
TRBD1	TRBJ1-5	few	TRBV20-1	CSARGLTGVDQPQHF	TGCAGTGCCAGGGGTCTTACAGGGGTGGATCAGCCCCAGCATTTT
NA	TRBJ2-7	many	TRBV7-9	CASSLGAGVAYEQYF	TGTGCCAGCAGCTTAGGGGCAGGGGTTGCCTACGAGCAGTACTTC